The 5 T cell receptor beta chains listed next were all sequenced from one sample in a study of blood T cell repertoires in COVID-19 (dated by TCRdb to between 2020 and 2021). To prepare the library, the immunoSEQ multiplex PCR assay was applied. The source is immuneACCESS, and TCRdb retained only in-frame sequences with V and J called. Part of the clones is not carried over; for the studies checked, unresolved V genes explain less than half of this, and the remainder is unexplained. Recorded for this sample are about 360,000 clones; around 90% of them occurred a single time. The ten largest clones represent around 1.9% of the sample. The sequenced sample consisted of PBMCs or T cells enriched from blood (not recorded which). These receptors all stem from a woman aged 40 to 50 with acute COVID-19.

The chain joins TRBV6-5 to TRBJ1-2; D is uncertain. The CDR3 loop spans 13 amino acids. CDR1 and CDR2 (germline): MNHEY, SVGAGI. V lost 6 bases to trimming and J lost 7 bases, with 15 bases between them. CDR3 DNA sequence: TGTGCCAGCAGGTTACTCCACCTCACTGGCTACACCTTC. Translated: CASRLLHLTGYTF.

The chain links TRBV27 to TRBJ2-2; TRBD2 agrees at 9 bases. Germline values: CDR1 MNHEY, CDR2 SMNVEV (reference sequence). This CDR3 has 14 residues. V dropped 5 bases and J dropped 5; count of bases not matched to a gene: 3. Here the CDR3 DNA reads TGTGCCAGCAGTCGACTAGCGGCTACCGGGGAGCTGTTTTTT. Translating it yields CASSRLAATGELFF.

V is TRBV27 and J is TRBJ1-2; tentative D call: TRBD1 (5 bases). CDR1 MNHEY and CDR2 SMNVEV come from the germline V gene (reference sequence). The CDR3 is 13 amino acids. The V and J ends lost 7 bases and 8 bases respectively, with 17 bases between them. The CDR3 DNA follows: TGTGCCAGCACCCCAATAAGGGGTGGAGGCTACACCTTC. Protein sequence: CASTPIRGGGYTF.

This clone showed up just a few times. The rearrangement uses TRBV20-1 and TRBJ2-1; perhaps TRBD2 as D (5 bases). V lost 3 bases and J lost 10, with 10 bases in between. Germline V gene lookup returns CDR1 DFQATT and CDR2 SNEGSKA (reference sequence). The CDR3 loop spans 11 amino acids. This CDR3 is CSASSGGEQFF. CDR3 nucleotides: TGCAGTGCTAGTTCAGGCGGGGAGCAGTTCTTC.

V and J are TRBV9 and TRBJ2-1; D is perhaps TRBD2 (7 bases). Germline CDR1 reads SGDLS; CDR2 reads YYNGEE. The CDR3 length is 15 residues. V lost 0 bases and J lost 6, with 13 bases in between. The CDR3 loop reads CASSVGGGAVNEQFF. In nucleotides, the CDR3 is TGTGCCAGCAGCGTAGGTGGGGGGGCCGTCAATGAGCAGTTCTTC.